These 26 T cell receptor beta chains were all obtained from the same sample, sequenced in a study of blood T cell repertoires in COVID-19. Sequencing was performed with immunoSEQ multiplex PCR; in TCRdb, only in-frame clones are kept and a portion is missing. The repertoire has a few hundred thousand clones, approximately 88% of them found once; the top ten carry around 10%. Sequencing used PBMCs or T cells enriched from blood (not recorded which). These receptors all stem from a young woman who had recovered from COVID-19.

This rearrangement joins TRBV7-9 to TRBJ1-6; D is unresolved. V was shortened by 3 bases and J by 8 bases, with 5 bases between the two germline ends. The CDR3 runs 12 residues. Per germline, CDR1 SEHNR and CDR2 FQNEAQ (reference sequence). The CDR3 loop is CASSFADSPLHF. For the CDR3, the DNA is TGTGCCAGCAGCTTCGCAGATTCACCCCTCCACTTT.

V is TRBV14 and J is TRBJ1-6; 8 nucleotides align to TRBD1. Germline values: CDR1 SGHDN, CDR2 FVKESK. V gave up 4 bases and J gave up 2 bases; unmatched junction bases: 10. CDR3 length: 18 amino acids. DNA for the CDR3: TGTGCCAGCAGCCGGAGGGGGCAGGGGGCCACCTATAATTCACCCCTCCACTTT. Protein sequence: CASSRRGQGATYNSPLHF.

V is TRBV4-3 and J is TRBJ2-4; 9 bases are shared with TRBD2. The V gene's germline CDR1 is LGHNA and CDR2 YSLEER. The CDR3 extends over 18 amino acids. The J segment lost 5 bases and the V segment lost 0 bases, leaving 11 bases of the junction unmatched. The CDR3 protein is CASSQDEALAGSQNIQYF. The CDR3, as DNA: TGCGCCAGCAGCCAAGATGAGGCGCTAGCGGGGTCCCAAAACATTCAGTACTTC.

Details on this clone: The sample carries other DNA sequences with the same CDR3. This chain links TRBV5-1 with TRBJ1-2; tentative D call: TRBD1 (6 bases). The germline V and J ends were trimmed by 4 bases and 2 bases, with 9 bases remaining between them. The CDR3 runs 13 residues. From germline, CDR1 is SGHRS and CDR2 YFSETQ. In DNA form, the CDR3 reads TGCGCCAGCAGCCCTGGACAGAACTATGGCTACACCTTC. Translated, it gives CASSPGQNYGYTF.

A single count supports this clone. V is TRBV5-4 and J is TRBJ1-5; a weak D match, TRBD1 (6 bases). This CDR3 region has 13 residues. V lost 5 bases to trimming and J lost 4 bases, with 10 bases between them. Looked up from germline, CDR1 is SGHNT and CDR2 is YYREEE (reference sequence). The chain's CDR3 is CASSRGANQPQHF. The CDR3 nucleotides read TGTGCCAGCAGTCGGGGGGCGAATCAGCCCCAGCATTTT.

The J gene is TRBJ2-7, the V gene TRBV19; 9 bases agree with TRBD2. The CDR3 extends over 15 amino acids. Germline values: CDR1 LNHDA, CDR2 SQIVND (reference sequence). The trim removed 6 bases at V and 4 bases at J, leaving 10 bases unmatched. In nucleotides, the CDR3 is TGTGCCAGTAGCCCTACGCGGGAGGGCTCGTACGAGCAGTACTTC. Translation: CASSPTREGSYEQYF.

This rearrangement joins TRBV10-3 to TRBJ2-2, with TRBD2 identical over 7 bases. CDR3 size: 19 residues. Germline V CDR1 and CDR2: ENHRY, SYGVKD. V trimming: 4 bases; J trimming: 5 bases; junction bases outside the gene matches: 19. The CDR3 sequence is CAISVRREDRPSWTGELFF. The CDR3 nucleotides read TGTGCCATCAGTGTTCGACGGGAGGATCGCCCCTCGTGGACCGGGGAGCTGTTTTTT.

V is TRBV5-4 and J is TRBJ2-2; 7 bases line up with TRBD1. V was pared by 0 bases and J by 5 bases, with 4 bases of the junction left unmatched. This CDR3 comprises 15 residues. CDR1 is SGHNT and CDR2 is YYREEE in the germline V gene (reference sequence). DNA of the CDR3: TGTGCCAGCAGCTTGGAACCCAGGGGGACCGGGGAGCTGTTTTTT. Its translation is CASSLEPRGTGELFF.

With respect to this clone: A junction boundary mismatches the germline segment, possibly from a read error. The chain is built from TRBV7-2 and TRBJ2-2; the match to TRBD2 covers 10 bases. CDR1 is SGHTA and CDR2 is FQGNSA in the germline V gene. The CDR3 has 15 amino acids. Here the CDR3 reads CASSVAGGRTGELFF. The CDR3 bases are TGTGCCAGCAGCGTAGCGGGAGGTCGCACCGGGGAGCTGTTTTTT.

This clone appeared many times. V gene TRBV19 combines with J gene TRBJ1-1; no reliable D call. In germline, CDR1 is LNHDA, CDR2 SQIVND (reference sequence). This CDR3 region has 16 residues. The V end was cut by 3 bases, the J end by 3 bases, with 17 bases between. CDR3 in DNA: TGTGCCAGTAGTATCCCCCTATGGGGAGCGGACACTGAAGCTTTCTTT. Its translation is CASSIPLWGADTEAFF.

This clone was counted a single time. J is TRBJ2-5 and V is TRBV6-5; 11 nucleotides agree with TRBD1. The V segment lost 9 bases and the J segment 4 bases; nucleotides outside the gene matches: 4. CDR1 is MNHEY, CDR2 SVGAGI, per germline. The CDR3 length is 13 residues. CDR3 sequence reads: CASTGTGGETQYF. DNA for the CDR3: TGTGCCAGTACCGGGACAGGGGGAGAGACCCAGTACTTC.

This clone was found once. The chain carries TRBV28 and TRBJ2-7, with 7 bases matching TRBD1. Germline-derived CDR1 and CDR2 are MDHEN and SYDVKM. V trimming: 5 bases; J trimming: 4 bases; junction bases outside the gene matches: 11. This CDR3 is built from 15 residues. CDR3 sequence: CASSTTGDLLYEQYF. CDR3 DNA: TGTGCCAGCAGTACCACAGGGGACCTTCTTTACGAGCAGTACTTC.

The V and J genes are TRBV7-8 and TRBJ2-3, with 8 bases lining up with TRBD1. This CDR3 is 15 amino acids long. J was trimmed by 3 bases and V by 5 bases; bases with no gene match: 7. The germline V gene encodes CDR1 SGHVS and CDR2 FQNEAQ. CDR3 nucleotides: TGTGCCAGCAGCGGAGGGCAGGGGGCTACAGATACGCAGTATTTT. This gives the protein CASSGGQGATDTQYF.

This clone was recorded a few times. This chain links TRBV5-5 with TRBJ1-2; D is ambiguous. The ends were cut back, 0 bases at V and 3 bases at J, with 12 bases in the middle. CDR1 and CDR2 (germline): SGHKS, YYEKEE (reference sequence). This CDR3 is 15 amino acids long. CDR3 nucleotide sequence: TGTGCCAGCAGCTTGGATGGAGGCCGATACTATGGCTACACCTTC. Residues: CASSLDGGRYYGYTF.

This sequence joins TRBV7-6 and TRBJ2-7; TRBD2 matches at 7 bases. The CDR3 is 15 residues long. Germline lookup yields CDR1 SGHVS and CDR2 FNYEAQ. Trimming took 5 bases from V and 2 from J; bases not matched to a gene: 9. CDR3 DNA sequence: TGTGCCAGCAGCGGCGGGGGTACAGGAACCTACGAGCAGTACTTC. This codes for CASSGGGTGTYEQYF.

The chain employs TRBV6-2 or TRBV6-3 and TRBJ2-1, with 11 bases fitting TRBD2. Germline V gene data show CDR1 as MNHEY and CDR2 as SVGEGT. The CDR3 covers 15 residues. V was clipped by 2 bases and J by 9 bases; unmatched bases: 6. CDR3: CASSYLLAGDGEQFF. CDR3 DNA: TGTGCCAGCAGTTACCTACTAGCGGGGGATGGTGAGCAGTTCTTC.

The chain links TRBV29-1 to TRBJ1-5, with D possibly being TRBD1 (5 bases). The ends were cut back, 7 bases at V and 4 bases at J, with 17 bases in the middle. Germline CDR1 is SQVTM and CDR2 is ANQGSEA. This CDR3 is 14 amino acids long. The CDR3 bases are TGCAGCGCCCTCTCGGGGGGGGGAAATCAGCCCCAGCATTTT. It codes for CSALSGGGNQPQHF.

This chain connects TRBV29-1 to TRBJ2-3, with a weak D call TRBD2 (6 bases). In germline, CDR1 is SQVTM, CDR2 ANQGSEA. This CDR3 region has 13 residues. V lost 1 base and J lost 2, with 7 bases in between. For the CDR3, the DNA is TGCAGCGTTGAAGGGGACTCCACAGATACGCAGTATTTT. Protein product: CSVEGDSTDTQYF.

The rearrangement joins TRBV2 to TRBJ2-6; no reliable D call. Germline loops: CDR1 SNHLY, CDR2 FYNNEI. This CDR3 has 14 residues. V lost 4 bases and J 2 bases, leaving 6 bases between the germline ends. The CDR3 loop reads CASSALTGANVLTF. The CDR3 DNA follows: TGTGCCAGCAGTGCCCTAACTGGGGCCAACGTCCTGACTTTC.

The V gene is TRBV7-7, the J gene TRBJ2-7; D may be TRBD1 (5 bases). The germline V and J ends were trimmed by 1 base and 1 base, with 11 bases remaining between them. There are 15 residues in the CDR3. Per the germline V gene, CDR1 is SSHAT and CDR2 is FNYEAQ (reference sequence). The CDR3 protein is CASSLGQFNSYEQYF. In nucleotides, the CDR3 is TGTGCCAGCAGCTTAGGACAGTTCAATTCCTACGAGCAGTACTTC.

CDR3 protein: CSVEDGNYGYTF. As DNA, the CDR3 is TGCAGCGTTGAAGACGGGAACTATGGCTACACCTTC. V is TRBV29-1 and J is TRBJ1-2; no clear D. The CDR3 is 12 amino acids. Trimming left V 0 bases short and J 2 bases short, with 4 bases between. From germline, CDR1 is SQVTM and CDR2 ANQGSEA. Full variable domain (remainder filled in from reference TRBV29-1 and TRBJ1-2): SAVISQKPSRDICQRGTSLTIQCQVDSQVTMMFWYRQQPGQSLTLIATANQGSEATYESGFVIDKFPISRPNLTFSTLTVSNMSPEDSSIYLCSVEDGNYGYTFGSGTRLTVV.

This chain joins TRBV7-2 and TRBJ2-7; 7 bases match TRBD1. Per the germline V gene, CDR1 is SGHTA and CDR2 is FQGNSA. The CDR3 runs to 16 residues. The ends lost 2 bases at V and 5 bases at J; junction bases unmatched: 12. The CDR3 is CASSLLGLKQGNEQYF. The CDR3 nucleotides are TGTGCCAGCAGCTTATTGGGGCTTAAACAGGGGAACGAGCAGTACTTC.

The rearrangement uses TRBV11-2 and TRBJ2-3; no clear D. CDR3 size: 12 residues. V shed 5 bases and J shed 3 bases, with 6 bases lying between them. The germline V gene has CDR1 SGHAT and CDR2 FQNNGV. This CDR3 reads CASSTRTDTQYF. The DNA for the CDR3 is TGTGCCAGCAGCACTCGAACAGATACGCAGTATTTT.

This clone was detected only once. V gene TRBV5-6 combines with J gene TRBJ2-1; tentatively, D is TRBD2 (5 bases). This CDR3 comprises 16 residues. The V end lost 3 bases, the J end lost 3 bases, and 16 bases lay between the germline ends. In germline, CDR1 is SGHDT, CDR2 YYEEEE. The CDR3 protein is CASSSAFAGIYNEQFF. The CDR3 DNA follows: TGTGCCAGCAGCTCCGCTTTTGCGGGTATCTACAATGAGCAGTTCTTC.

The chain uses TRBV11-2 and TRBJ2-1; TRBD2 aligns across 7 bases. J gave up 5 bases and V 5 bases, and 6 bases lay outside the gene matches. Germline CDR1 and CDR2: SGHAT and FQNNGV. The CDR3 has 14 amino acids. Here the CDR3 reads CASSAGLPDNEQFF. Written as DNA, the CDR3 is TGTGCCAGCAGCGCGGGACTACCAGACAATGAGCAGTTCTTC. Full variable domain (rest looked up from reference TRBV11-2 and TRBJ2-1): EAGVAQSPRYKIIEKRQSVAFWCNPISGHATLYWYQQILGQGPKLLIQFQNNGVVDDSQLPKDRFSAERLKGVDSTLKIQPAKLEDSAVYLCASSAGLPDNEQFFGPGTRLTVL.

The V call is TRBV30, the J call TRBJ1-1; TRBD1 matches 9 bases. The CDR3 length is 14 residues. Germline CDR1 GTSNPN, CDR2 SVGIG (reference sequence). V shed 4 bases and J 5 bases; nucleotides not matched to a gene: 8. The CDR3 protein is CAWILTGGWTEAFF. The CDR3 DNA is TGTGCCTGGATTCTGACAGGGGGTTGGACTGAAGCTTTCTTT. Complete variable domain (other parts from reference TRBV30 and TRBJ1-1): SQTIHQWPATLVQPVGSPLSLECTVEGTSNPNLYWYRQAAGRGLQLLFYSVGIGQISSEVPQNLSASRPQDRQFILSSKKLLLSDSGFYLCAWILTGGWTEAFFGQGTRLTVV.